This T cell receptor beta chain came from a study of blood T cell repertoires in COVID-19. Study overall: Acute and convalescent COVID-19 specimens originated in the United States, Italy and Spain. PBMCs, B-cell-depleted T cells, or T cells were the source of the cDNA or gDNA that made up the material.

Authors' processing steps: Amplification of reference gene primers provided the estimated nucleated cell counts. Measured with immunoSEQ multiplex PCR; TCRdb has only the in-frame clones, and not every one. D and trimming come from the DNA, and the V and J calls and clone size come from that table. The repertoire holds 150,000 to 200,000 clones, with approximately 80% as singletons. The CDR3 has 12 amino acids. J gave up 12 bases and V 6 bases, and 7 bases lay outside the gene matches. The germline gives CDR1 SNHLY, CDR2 FYNNEI. The material sequenced was peripheral blood. V usage is TRBV2 and J usage is TRBJ1-5, with 8 bases aligning to TRBD1. The receptor was isolated from a woman of 80 years or more with active or convalescent COVID-19. For the CDR3, the DNA is TGTGCCAGCAGCCCAGGGACAGGCGGCCAGCATTTT. This sequence encodes CASSPGTGGQHF.